One sample yielded the 20 T cell receptor beta chains listed below, sequenced in a study of T cell repertoires in cytomegalovirus infection. TCRdb passed the reads through MiXCR, listing each CDR3 protein once. The repertoire includes roughly 920,000 distinct CDR3 sequences, approximately 30% of them detected once, and 13% sits in the top ten. These receptors' antigens are unknown. The material was cultured CD8+ T cells from PBMCs, obtained from culture after CMV antigen stimulation. The receptor source for this set is a human donor in good health (CMV status not recorded). Some clones in this sample may be carry-over from other donors' samples.

A few counts support this clonotype. The rearrangement uses TRBV5-1 and TRBJ2-7; 9 bases map to TRBD1. This CDR3 is 16 amino acids long. Trimming at V came to 4 bases and at J to 2 bases, leaving 10 bases not matched to a gene. The germline CDR1 and CDR2 sequences are SGHRS and YFSETQ. The CDR3: CASSGTRDRAAYEQYF. The CDR3 DNA reads as TGCGCCAGCAGCGGAACCAGGGACAGGGCTGCCTACGAGCAGTACTTC. Full variable domain (rest looked up from reference TRBV5-1 and TRBJ2-7): KAGVTQTPRYLIKTRGQQVTLSCSPISGHRSVSWYQQTPGQGLQFLFEYFSETQRNKGNFPGRFSGRQFSNSRSEMNVSTLELGDSALYLCASSGTRDRAAYEQYFGPGTRLTVT.

To note about this clonotype: A much bigger clone sits one base away, suggesting this may be a read error. This chain uses TRBV7-9 with TRBJ2-1; D not resolved. CDR3 length: 14 residues. The V end lost 5 bases, the J end lost 8 bases, and 16 bases lay between the germline ends. Germline CDR1 is SEHNR and CDR2 is FQNEAQ (reference sequence). The CDR3, as DNA: TGTGCCAGCAGCACATCGATCAGTACCCATGAGCAGTTCTTC. Amino acid sequence: CASSTSISTHEQFF.

This clonotype was picked up many times. The CDR3 DNA sequence: TGTGCCAGCAGCTTAGACGTCAATCAGCCCCAGCATTTT. This sequence encodes CASSLDVNQPQHF. This chain connects TRBV7-8 to TRBJ1-5; D gene uncertain. This CDR3 contains 13 residues. With 1 base removed from V and 3 bases from J, the gap between germline ends came to 4 bases. CDR1 and CDR2 (germline): SGHVS, FQNEAQ.

This clonotype was seen only a few times. This chain uses TRBV5-6 with TRBJ1-2; weak D call: TRBD1 (6 bases). The V and J ends lost 3 bases and 3 bases respectively, with 15 bases between them. The V gene's germline CDR1 is SGHDT and CDR2 YYEEEE. CDR3 length equals 15 residues. CDR3 DNA sequence: TGTGCCAGCAGCTCCGGACAGAGCCGGGACTATGGCTACACCTTC. Its protein product is CASSSGQSRDYGYTF.

The genes are TRBV7-2 and TRBJ2-3; 7 bases align to TRBD1. V was clipped by 0 bases and J by 0 bases; unmatched bases: 3. The CDR3 totals 16 residues. The germline V gene has CDR1 SGHTA and CDR2 FQGNSA. The CDR3 DNA follows: TGTGCCAGCAGCTTAGCTCGGGACAGAAGCACAGATACGCAGTATTTT. Translated, it gives CASSLARDRSTDTQYF.

V gene TRBV4-1 combines with J gene TRBJ2-7, with TRBD1 matching over 7 bases. The junction had 6 bases not matched to a gene; V was cut back by 5 bases and J by 2 bases. This CDR3 is built from 14 residues. In germline, CDR1 is MGHRA, CDR2 YSYEKL. The CDR3 here is CASSSRQGAYEQYV. The DNA for the CDR3 is TGCGCCAGCAGCTCCCGACAGGGAGCCTACGAGCAGTACGTC.

J is TRBJ1-1 and V is TRBV14; unclear D gene. Deletions cut 0 bases from V and 1 base from J, with 6 bases between. The V gene's germline CDR1 is SGHDN and CDR2 FVKESK. This CDR3 has 14 residues. CDR3 amino acids: CASSQEIWNTEAFF. Written as DNA, the CDR3 is TGTGCCAGCAGCCAAGAAATCTGGAACACTGAAGCTTTCTTT.

This clonotype showed up just a few times. The V gene is TRBV5-1, the J gene TRBJ2-2; D is unclear. V gave up 0 bases and J gave up 7 bases, with 10 bases separating them. The CDR3 spans 14 residues. Germline CDR1 is SGHRS and CDR2 is YFSETQ. The CDR3 here is CASSLEASDGELFF. The CDR3 nucleotides are TGCGCCAGCAGCTTGGAGGCGTCAGACGGGGAGCTGTTTTTT.

This chain links TRBV6-1 with TRBJ2-5; no definite D call. With 5 bases removed from V and 4 bases from J, the gap between germline ends came to 8 bases. Looked up from germline, CDR1 is MNHNS and CDR2 is SASEGT. CDR3 length: 12 residues. CDR3 in amino acids: CASSIMGETQYF. CDR3 nucleotide sequence: TGTGCCAGCAGTATAATGGGAGAGACCCAGTACTTC.

This clonotype has a handful of counts. The chain links TRBV20-1 to TRBJ2-2; 12 bases match TRBD1. Unmatched junction bases numbered 7, after V lost 0 bases and J lost 8 bases. In germline, CDR1 is DFQATT, CDR2 SNEGSKA (reference sequence). The CDR3 length is 16 residues. The CDR3 coding sequence is TGCAGTGCTAGAGAACGGGACAGGGGGCGAGTTGGGGAGCTGTTTTTT. Translating it yields CSARERDRGRVGELFF.

The chain couples TRBV7-3 to TRBJ2-1, with 7 bases fitting TRBD1. CDR3 length: 13 amino acids. V lost 5 bases and J lost 8; bases outside the gene matches: 6. Germline CDR1 SGHTA, CDR2 FQGTGA. DNA for the CDR3: TGTGCCAGCAGCCCTCCCGACAGGGATGAGCAGTTCTTC. It is translated as CASSPPDRDEQFF.

This clonotype came up a few times. The chain combines TRBV7-9 with TRBJ2-3; D is possibly TRBD1 (6 bases). Trimming removed 5 bases from V and 2 bases from J, with 14 bases in between. The CDR3 spans 15 residues. Germline-derived CDR1 and CDR2 are SEHNR and FQNEAQ (reference sequence). The CDR3 spells CASSPGAVLTDTQYF. The CDR3 DNA sequence: TGTGCCAGCAGCCCAGGGGCGGTCCTCACAGATACGCAGTATTTT.

This clonotype was seen many times. CDR3 sequence: CASSLDGVLSSGQETQYF. DNA of the CDR3: TGTGCCAGCAGCTTAGACGGGGTTCTATCGAGCGGTCAAGAGACCCAGTACTTC. The V and J genes are TRBV7-2 and TRBJ2-5; a weak D match, TRBD2 (5 bases). The CDR3 loop spans 18 amino acids. The V end was cut by 1 base, the J end by 2 bases, with 20 bases between. Germline V CDR1 and CDR2: SGHTA, FQGNSA.

This chain joins TRBV7-9 and TRBJ2-3; D is perhaps TRBD1 (6 bases). V gave up 4 bases and J gave up 11 bases, with 22 bases separating them. Germline V CDR1 and CDR2: SEHNR, FQNEAQ (reference sequence). This CDR3 has 15 amino acids. CDR3 protein: CASSSTRDNSERQYF. The CDR3 DNA reads TGTGCCAGCAGCTCCACCCGGGACAACTCGGAACGGCAGTATTTT. The whole variable domain, filled in from reference TRBV7-9 and TRBJ2-3, reads DTGVSQNPRHKITKRGQNVTFRCDPISEHNRLYWYRQTLGQGPEFLTYFQNEAQLEKSRLLSDRFSAERPKGSFSTLEIQRTEQGDSAMYLCASSSTRDNSERQYFGPGTRLTVL.

The chain joins TRBV19 to TRBJ2-1; maybe TRBD2 (6 bases). The germline V and J ends were trimmed by 1 base and 3 bases, with 10 bases remaining between them. CDR1 is LNHDA, CDR2 SQIVND, per germline (reference sequence). CDR3 length: 15 residues. The CDR3 DNA reads as TGTGCCAGTAGTATAGCGGGACTTAGCTACAATGAGCAGTTCTTC. The encoded protein is CASSIAGLSYNEQFF.

The chain employs TRBV5-4 and TRBJ2-1; 12 bases are shared with TRBD1. The germline gives CDR1 SGHNT, CDR2 YYREEE (reference sequence). The CDR3 totals 13 residues. V lost 10 bases to trimming and J lost 5 bases; unmatched junction nucleotides: 4. The CDR3 DNA reads as TGTGCCGGGGGACAGGGGGCCAACAATGAGCAGTTCTTC. It is translated as CAGGQGANNEQFF.

The chain joins TRBV15 to TRBJ2-5, with D unresolved. The CDR3 spans 13 residues. The V end was cut by 2 bases, the J end by 2 bases, with 6 bases between. CDR1 is LNHNV, CDR2 YYDKDF, per germline (reference sequence). The CDR3 protein is CATSRTGQETQYF. CDR3 coding DNA: TGTGCCACCAGCAGAACCGGGCAAGAGACCCAGTACTTC.

Concerning this clonotype itself: A single base separates this from a much larger clone, so it may be a read error. This sequence joins TRBV7-2 and TRBJ1-5; no reliable D call. Gene TRBJ2-3 matches the end of the DNA better, so the J call may be wrong. Germline CDR1 is SGHTA and CDR2 is FQGNSA. CDR3 size: 15 residues. The CDR3 coding sequence is TGTGCCAGCAGCCCGTCGCCGGGCCCCAATCAGCCCCAGTATTTT. It codes for CASSPSPGPNQPQYF.

This chain connects TRBV27 to TRBJ2-5, with 9 nucleotides matching TRBD2. From germline, CDR1 is MNHEY and CDR2 SMNVEV (reference sequence). With 4 bases clipped from V and 5 bases from J, the junction kept 14 bases outside the gene matches. CDR3 size: 17 residues. The CDR3 DNA is TGTGCCAGCAGTTCCCCGGGGGGCGGGGGGGCTCGGGAGACCCAGTACTTC. Its protein product is CASSSPGGGGARETQYF.

The gene calls are TRBV27 and TRBJ2-1; D is uncertain. V was pared by 7 bases and J by 5 bases, with 9 bases between. The germline V gene encodes CDR1 MNHEY and CDR2 SMNVEV (reference sequence). This CDR3 has 12 residues. The CDR3 DNA reads TGTGCCAGCAATAACGAACACAATGAGCAGTTCTTC. This gives the protein CASNNEHNEQFF.